This T cell receptor beta chain was captured by sequencing in a study of CD8 T cells in Susac syndrome. Study-level points and caveats: The study conceded that its TCR sequencing and HLA analysis involved relatively few individuals.

Negative isolation yielded CD8+ and CD4+ T cells; FACS enriched TEMRA cells. The CDR3 contains 18 residues. The germline CDR1 and CDR2 sequences are MGHRA and YSYEKL. Trimming took 0 bases from V and 3 from J, leaving 20 bases between them. Turning to this clonotype: The antigen is undetermined.

Random hexamers primed reverse transcription of about 0.45 to 1 ug RNA. Multiplex PCR with immunoSEQ amplified the TCR beta CDR3 across 54 Vbeta and 13 Jbeta. TCRdb re-called the immunoSEQ multiplex PCR reads with MiXCR, one entry per CDR3 protein. The sample contains 350,000 to 550,000 distinct CDR3 sequences, approximately 85% of which appear only once. The rearrangement joins TRBV4-1 to TRBJ1-1; D perhaps matches TRBD1 (5 bases). The sample was CD8+ T cells from PBMCs. The receptor comes from a human donor with multiple sclerosis. This CDR3 is CASSQEVGWDRWDTEAFF. The CDR3 bases are TGCGCCAGCAGCCAAGAGGTGGGCTGGGACCGGTGGGACACTGAAGCTTTCTTT.